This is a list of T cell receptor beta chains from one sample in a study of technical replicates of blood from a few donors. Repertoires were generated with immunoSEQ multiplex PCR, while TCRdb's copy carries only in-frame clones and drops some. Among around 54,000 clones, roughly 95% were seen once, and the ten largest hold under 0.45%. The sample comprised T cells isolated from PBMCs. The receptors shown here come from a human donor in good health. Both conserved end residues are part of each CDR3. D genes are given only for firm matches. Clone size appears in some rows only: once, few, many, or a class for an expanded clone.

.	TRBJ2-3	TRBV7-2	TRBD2	TGTGCCAGCAGCTTAGTTAGCGGGAGCACAGATACGCAGTATTTT	CASSLVSGSTDTQYF
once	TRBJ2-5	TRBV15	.	TGTGCCACCAGCAGCCCAGATAGCGGTATCCAAGAGACCCAGTACTTC	CATSSPDSGIQETQYF
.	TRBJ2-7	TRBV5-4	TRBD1	TGTGCCAGCAGCCCGAGGACAGGGGAATTCGAGCAGTACTTC	CASSPRTGEFEQYF
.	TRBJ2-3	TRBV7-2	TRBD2	TGTGCCAGCAGCCGTACTGGGACTAGCGCTTCCACAGATACGCAGTATTTT	CASSRTGTSASTDTQYF
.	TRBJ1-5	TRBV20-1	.	TGCAGTGCTAGTGGCGGTAGTCCCCAGCATTTT	CSASGGSPQHF
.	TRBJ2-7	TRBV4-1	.	TGCGCCAGCAGCCAAGGGACAAGGGATTCGCCCGAGCAGTACTTC	CASSQGTRDSPEQYF
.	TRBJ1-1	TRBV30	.	TGTGTGGCAGGGGATAGTGAGAACACTGAAGCTTTCTTT	CVAGDSENTEAFF
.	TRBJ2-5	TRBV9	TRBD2	TGTGCCAGCAGCCATTGGGGGGGATTGGAGACCCAGTACTTC	CASSHWGGLETQYF
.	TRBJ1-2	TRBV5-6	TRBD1	TGTGCCAGCAGCTTGGGACAGGGCTACTATGGCTACACCTTC	CASSLGQGYYGYTF
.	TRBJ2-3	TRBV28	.	TGTGCCAGCAGTTCGTTGCTGCGTTTGTTGATTGCAGATACGCAGTATTTT	CASSSLLRLLIADTQYF
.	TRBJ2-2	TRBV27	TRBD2	TGTGCCAGTGGGGTACTAGCGGGAGACACCGGGGAGCTGTTTTTT	CASGVLAGDTGELFF
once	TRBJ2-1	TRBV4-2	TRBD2	TGTGCCAGCAGCCAAACAGCCGGGACTAGCGGGAGTTACAATGAGCAGTTCTTC	CASSQTAGTSGSYNEQFF
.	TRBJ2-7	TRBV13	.	TGTGCCAGCAGCTTAGGCGGGAGCCACGAGCAGTACTTC	CASSLGGSHEQYF
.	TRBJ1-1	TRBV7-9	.	TGTGCCAGCAGCACAGACCTCCGGACAGACACTGAAGCTTTCTTT	CASSTDLRTDTEAFF